The source of this T cell receptor beta chain is a study of CD8+CD57+ T cells in acquired aplastic anemia. Whoever was chosen for sequencing had shown CD8+CD57+ cell expansion by flow cytometry. With no exception, the patients had severe acquired aplastic anemia. Patients had not yet gotten any therapy when their blood was taken for sampling. Germline CDR1 reads MGHDK; CDR2 reads SYGVNS. The CDR3 sequence is 18 residues long. V dropped 8 bases and J dropped 3; count of bases not matched to a gene: 18. It was genomic DNA that served as the template for profiling TCR beta VDJ and CDR3. MiXCR was run by TCRdb on the reads, yielding one entry per CDR3 protein. The sample lists 110,000 or so distinct CDR3 sequences; approximately 61% were seen once.

The specimen sequenced was sorted CD4+, CD8+, or CD8+CD57+ T cells (not recorded which) from PBMCs. The V call is TRBV25-1, the J call TRBJ2-1; 8 bases line up with TRBD2. The receptor was isolated from a human donor with aplastic anemia. CDR3 protein: CASPETPLAAHRYNEQFF. In DNA form, the CDR3 reads TGTGCCAGCCCCGAAACCCCACTAGCGGCTCACCGCTACAATGAGCAGTTCTTC.